This entry lists 23 T cell receptor beta chains sequenced from one sample in a study of cytomegalovirus exposure and HLA in healthy donors. The PCR used 60 Vbeta and 13 Jbeta primers. Measured with immunoSEQ multiplex PCR; TCRdb has only the in-frame clones, and not every one. The top ten hold about 3.5% of the sample, which has some 150,000 clones, approximately 71% seen once. Material for sequencing was PBMCs. The receptors originated from a man in his forties in good health and CMV-seronegative.

The chain links TRBV2 to TRBJ2-7; 15 bases fit TRBD2. Germline CDR1 is SNHLY and CDR2 is FYNNEI. With V trimmed by 6 bases and J by 0 bases, 9 bases remained unmatched. CDR3 length equals 18 residues. This CDR3 is CASRGSGTSGGFSYEQYF. As DNA, the CDR3 is TGTGCCAGCAGAGGGTCCGGGACTAGCGGGGGGTTCTCCTACGAGCAGTACTTC.

The chain combines TRBV5-1 with TRBJ2-1, with 11 bases matching TRBD1. With 4 bases clipped from V and 1 base from J, the junction kept 1 base outside the gene matches. Germline V gene data show CDR1 as SGHRS and CDR2 as YFSETQ. This CDR3 comprises 15 residues. The CDR3 DNA reads as TGCGCCAGCAGCGGACAGGGGGCTTCCTACAATGAGCAGTTCTTC. Protein: CASSGQGASYNEQFF. Combining the CDR3 with reference TRBV5-1 and TRBJ2-1 gives the whole variable domain KAGVTQTPRYLIKTRGQQVTLSCSPISGHRSVSWYQQTPGQGLQFLFEYFSETQRNKGNFPGRFSGRQFSNSRSEMNVSTLELGDSALYLCASSGQGASYNEQFFGPGTRLTVL.

The genes are TRBV19 and TRBJ2-3, with a tentative D call TRBD1 (5 bases). Germline CDR1 is LNHDA and CDR2 is SQIVND (reference sequence). This CDR3 spans 15 amino acids. Trimming cost V 7 bases and J 2 bases, with 16 bases left between them. The CDR3 DNA follows: TGTGCCAGTAAGGGGCTAGGAGAGCCCACAGATACGCAGTATTTT. Amino acids: CASKGLGEPTDTQYF.

The chain uses TRBV29-1 and TRBJ1-1, with TRBD1 as a possible D gene (6 bases). The CDR3 covers 12 residues. The germline V gene encodes CDR1 SQVTM and CDR2 ANQGSEA. V lost 6 bases and J lost 6, with 14 bases in between. Here the CDR3 reads CSVTGGGPEAFF. CDR3 sequence (DNA): TGCAGCGTGACGGGGGGCGGTCCTGAAGCTTTCTTT. The variable domain in full, completed from reference TRBV29-1 and TRBJ1-1, reads SAVISQKPSRDICQRGTSLTIQCQVDSQVTMMFWYRQQPGQSLTLIATANQGSEATYESGFVIDKFPISRPNLTFSTLTVSNMSPEDSSIYLCSVTGGGPEAFFGQGTRLTVV.

The V call is TRBV19, the J call TRBJ1-3, with a tentative D call TRBD1 (6 bases). The germline gives CDR1 LNHDA, CDR2 SQIVND (reference sequence). This CDR3 is built from 17 residues. Trimming cost V 2 bases and J 0 bases, with 14 bases left between them. The CDR3, as DNA: TGTGCCAGTAGTATACGGACAGAGCTTAGCTCTGGAAACACCATATATTTT. It translates to CASSIRTELSSGNTIYF.

V gene TRBV9 combines with J gene TRBJ1-1; weak D call: TRBD1 (5 bases). The V and J ends lost 3 bases and 4 bases respectively, with 16 bases between them. This CDR3 region has 15 residues. Per germline, CDR1 SGDLS and CDR2 YYNGEE. DNA for the CDR3: TGTGCCAGCAGCGCCGTCCTGCTGGGGGGCACTGAAGCTTTCTTT. Translated: CASSAVLLGGTEAFF.

The chain is built from TRBV30 and TRBJ1-2, with TRBD1 identical over 7 bases. CDR3 size: 14 residues. The germline CDR1 and CDR2 sequences are GTSNPN and SVGIG (reference sequence). With V trimmed by 4 bases and J by 4 bases, 9 bases remained unmatched. The CDR3 nucleotides are TGTGCCTGGACTGGGACAGAGGAGGGCTATGGCTACACCTTC. Its translation is CAWTGTEEGYGYTF.

The chain joins TRBV5-6 to TRBJ2-7; 10 bases agree with TRBD1. The CDR3 length is 17 residues. The germline CDR1 and CDR2 sequences are SGHDT and YYEEEE. The V segment lost 3 bases and the J segment 2 bases; nucleotides outside the gene matches: 11. CDR3 sequence: CASSWRRTGTGAYEQYF. CDR3 DNA sequence: TGTGCCAGCAGCTGGCGCAGGACCGGGACAGGGGCCTACGAGCAGTACTTC. Together with reference TRBV5-6 and TRBJ2-7, the CDR3 gives the full variable domain: DAGVTQSPTHLIKTRGQQVTLRCSPKSGHDTVSWYQQALGQGPQFIFQYYEEEERQRGNFPDRFSGHQFPNYSSELNVNALLLGDSALYLCASSWRRTGTGAYEQYFGPGTRLTVT.

The chain recombines TRBV19 with TRBJ2-2, with D tentatively TRBD1 (5 bases). Germline V gives CDR1 LNHDA, CDR2 SQIVND (reference sequence). V was shortened by 5 bases and J by 5 bases, with 18 bases between the two germline ends. This CDR3 region has 16 residues. The CDR3, as DNA: TGTGCCAGTAGTTTTATGGGGCTGACAGAGACCGGGGAGCTGTTTTTT. Translated, it gives CASSFMGLTETGELFF.

The chain links TRBV5-1 to TRBJ2-1; TRBD1 matches at 7 bases. CDR3 length: 15 amino acids. With 9 bases clipped from V and 0 bases from J, the junction kept 9 bases outside the gene matches. CDR1 SGHRS and CDR2 YFSETQ come from the germline V gene. The CDR3 is CATHPGTASYNEQFF. In DNA, the CDR3 is TGCGCCACCCATCCCGGGACAGCCTCCTACAATGAGCAGTTCTTC.

The genes are TRBV5-1 and TRBJ1-5; 8 nucleotides line up with TRBD1. Trimming at V came to 3 bases and at J to 0 bases, leaving 14 bases not matched to a gene. This CDR3 contains 19 residues. Germline CDR1 SGHRS, CDR2 YFSETQ. The CDR3 DNA reads as TGCGCCAGCAGCTCAGCCGGACAGGGCGAAACTCATAGCAATCAGCCCCAGCATTTT. Encoded protein: CASSSAGQGETHSNQPQHF.

This clone was counted between two and nine times. This chain joins TRBV10-3 and TRBJ2-5; the match to TRBD2 covers 7 bases. V shed 11 bases, J shed 2 bases, and the junction held 11 bases outside the gene matches. The CDR3 sequence is 14 residues long. Germline CDR1 reads ENHRY; CDR2 reads SYGVKD. This CDR3 reads CAARPPGGQETQYF. The CDR3 DNA follows: TGTGCCGCCCGACCACCGGGGGGACAAGAGACCCAGTACTTC.

The chain combines TRBV29-1 with TRBJ2-1; TRBD2 aligns across 12 bases. Germline V gene data show CDR1 as SQVTM and CDR2 as ANQGSEA. CDR3 size: 16 residues. The junction had 12 bases not matched to a gene; V was cut back by 3 bases and J by 9 bases. CDR3 nucleotides: TGCAGCGTTGAGCCCCCTCTAGCGGGGGGGACCGGTGAGCAGTTCTTC. Its protein is CSVEPPLAGGTGEQFF.

The DNA for the CDR3 is TGTGCCAGCAGCTTATGGTCAGGGATTGGGACAGATACGCAGTATTTT. Protein product: CASSLWSGIGTDTQYF. V usage is TRBV7-6 and J usage is TRBJ2-3; possibly TRBD1 for D (5 bases). This CDR3 comprises 16 residues. Germline lookup yields CDR1 SGHVS and CDR2 FNYEAQ. V lost 2 bases and J lost 3, with 15 bases in between.

V usage is TRBV11-2 and J usage is TRBJ2-7; D is ambiguous. Germline CDR1 reads SGHAT; CDR2 reads FQNNGV. Trimming took off 6 bases at V and 1 base at J, with 7 bases between the two ends. The CDR3 has 12 amino acids. The CDR3: CASSSQSYEQYF. The CDR3 nucleotides read TGTGCCAGCAGTTCTCAGTCCTACGAGCAGTACTTC.

This clone was recorded a few times. The rearrangement links TRBV18 to TRBJ2-3; 8 bases line up with TRBD1. CDR1 and CDR2 (germline): KGHSH, LQKENI. This CDR3 contains 15 residues. The V and J ends lost 3 bases and 0 bases, in that order; junction bases with no gene match: 2. The CDR3 nucleotides are TGTGCCAGCTCACCCGGACAGGGAAGCACAGATACGCAGTATTTT. Encoded protein: CASSPGQGSTDTQYF.

The rearrangement joins TRBV11-3 to TRBJ2-3, with TRBD1 matching 7 bases. With 4 bases clipped from V and 1 base from J, the junction kept 2 bases outside the gene matches. This CDR3 contains 14 residues. Germline values: CDR1 SGHNT, CDR2 YENEEA. CDR3 sequence reads: CASSSQGGTDTQYF. The CDR3 nucleotides read TGTGCCAGCAGCTCCCAGGGGGGCACAGATACGCAGTATTTT.

V and J are TRBV28 and TRBJ1-1, with a possible D match to TRBD1 (5 bases). The germline V gene has CDR1 MDHEN and CDR2 SYDVKM. Trimming took off 8 bases at V and 3 bases at J, with 16 bases between the two ends. This CDR3 spans 14 amino acids. The CDR3 spells CASLWGVGDTEAFF. DNA for the CDR3: TGTGCCAGCCTTTGGGGGGTTGGGGACACTGAAGCTTTCTTT.

The chain recombines TRBV9 with TRBJ1-6; 8 nucleotides agree with TRBD1. The CDR3 sequence is 15 residues long. CDR1 SGDLS and CDR2 YYNGEE come from the germline V gene. V was clipped by 3 bases and J by 6 bases; unmatched bases: 5. Here the CDR3 DNA reads TGTGCCAGCAGCGACAGGACAGGGAGTAATTCACCCCTCCACTTT. It specifies CASSDRTGSNSPLHF. Together with reference TRBV9 and TRBJ1-6, the CDR3 gives the full variable domain: DSGVTQTPKHLITATGQRVTLRCSPRSGDLSVYWYQQSLDQGLQFLIQYYNGEERAKGNILERFSAQQFPDLHSELNLSSLELGDSALYFCASSDRTGSNSPLHFGNGTRLTVT.

The genes are TRBV6-1 and TRBJ1-6; D is ambiguous. Deletions cut 6 bases from V and 9 bases from J, with 12 bases between. The CDR3 runs 13 residues. Germline CDR1 is MNHNS and CDR2 is SASEGT. The CDR3 is CASSPTEGSPLHF. The CDR3, as DNA: TGTGCCAGCAGCCCGACCGAGGGTTCACCCCTCCACTTT.

V is TRBV9 and J is TRBJ1-6, with a possible D match to TRBD1 (5 bases). CDR1 is SGDLS and CDR2 is YYNGEE in the germline V gene. Between the trimmed V and J ends, which lost 0 bases and 6 bases, there was a span of 13 bases. This CDR3 has 16 residues. The chain's CDR3 is CASSVGGRWGNSPLHF. For the CDR3, the DNA is TGTGCCAGCAGCGTAGGGGGCCGTTGGGGTAATTCACCCCTCCACTTT.

This chain joins TRBV29-1 and TRBJ2-3; the D is unclear. Germline lookup yields CDR1 SQVTM and CDR2 ANQGSEA. The V and J ends lost 5 bases and 2 bases respectively, with 11 bases between them. The CDR3 is 13 amino acids. The DNA of the CDR3 is TGCAGCGTTTCCCGAGAGAACACAGATACGCAGTATTTT. This encodes CSVSRENTDTQYF.

The genes are TRBV2 and TRBJ2-2; TRBD2 aligns across 10 bases. The CDR3 has 15 residues. J gave up 2 bases and V 10 bases, and 7 bases lay outside the gene matches. Germline lookup yields CDR1 SNHLY and CDR2 FYNNEI. The CDR3 sequence: CATASSGGNTGELFF. CDR3 coding DNA: TGTGCCACCGCCTCTAGCGGGGGAAACACCGGGGAGCTGTTTTTT. Variable domain in full (rest from reference TRBV2 and TRBJ2-2): EPEVTQTPSHQVTQMGQEVILRCVPISNHLYFYWYRQILGQKVEFLVSFYNNEISEKSEIFDDQFSVERPDGSNFTLKIRSTKLEDSAMYFCATASSGGNTGELFFGEGSRLTVL.